What follows describes a single TCR beta chain. This sample was taken from a study of blood T cell repertoires in COVID-19. Study-level background: The study drew acute and convalescent COVID-19 samples from the United States, Italy and Spain. T cells, B-cell-depleted T cells, or PBMCs provided the cDNA or gDNA that served as material.

As processed by the authors: It was from reference gene primer amplification that nucleated cell counts were estimated. TCRdb's table, derived via immunoSEQ multiplex PCR, lists solely in-frame clones and lacks some. V, J and clone size were drawn from that table, and D and trimming were deduced from the DNA. The sample includes 250,000 or so clones, about 83% of them seen just once. The trim removed 5 bases at V and 4 bases at J, leaving 9 bases unmatched. This CDR3 has 16 residues. CDR1 and CDR2 (germline): MNHNY, SVGAGI (reference sequence). The sample comprised peripheral blood. V usage is TRBV6-6 and J usage is TRBJ2-7, with 12 positions matching TRBD2. This TCR was sampled from a human donor in a cohort sampled during active COVID-19. The CDR3: CASSHLAGGPRYEQYF. The CDR3 nucleotides are TGTGCCAGCAGTCATCTAGCGGGAGGGCCCAGGTACGAGCAGTACTTC.